What follows describes a single TCR beta chain. Random hexamers primed reverse transcription of 0.5 to 1 ug RNA. Multiplex immunoSEQ PCR targeted 54 Vbeta and 13 Jbeta TCR beta segments. TCRdb independently ran MiXCR on the immunoSEQ multiplex PCR reads; one entry per CDR3 protein. The data show some 450,000 distinct CDR3 sequences, 85% seen once. The CDR3 length is 12 residues. The V end was cut by 3 bases, the J end by 3 bases, with 6 bases between. The sample comes from a study of CD8 T cells in Susac syndrome. The origin of this receptor is a human donor with multiple sclerosis. Sample: CD8+ T cells from PBMCs. The rearrangement joins TRBV12-3 or TRBV12-4 to TRBJ2-7; D remains ambiguous. CDR3 protein: CASSLRVYEQYF. In DNA, the CDR3 is TGTGCCAGCAGTTTGAGAGTCTACGAGCAGTACTTC.